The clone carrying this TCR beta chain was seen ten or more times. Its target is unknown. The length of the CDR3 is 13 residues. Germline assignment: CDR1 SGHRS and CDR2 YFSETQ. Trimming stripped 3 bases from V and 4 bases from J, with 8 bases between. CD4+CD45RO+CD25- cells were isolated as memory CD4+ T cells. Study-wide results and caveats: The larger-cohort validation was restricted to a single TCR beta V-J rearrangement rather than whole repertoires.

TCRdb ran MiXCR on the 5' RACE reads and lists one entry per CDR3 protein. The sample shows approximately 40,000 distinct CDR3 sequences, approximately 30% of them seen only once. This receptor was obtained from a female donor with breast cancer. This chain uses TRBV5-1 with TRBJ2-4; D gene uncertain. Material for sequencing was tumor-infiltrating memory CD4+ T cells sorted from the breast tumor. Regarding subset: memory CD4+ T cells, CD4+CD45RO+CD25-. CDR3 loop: CASSSDVKNIQYF. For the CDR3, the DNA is TGCGCCAGCAGCTCGGACGTTAAAAACATTCAGTACTTC.